The 15 T cell receptor beta chains reported below all come from one sample, sequenced in a study of blood T cell repertoires in COVID-19. The repertoire was sequenced with immunoSEQ multiplex PCR; TCRdb's copy has only in-frame clones and lacks some. In the table there are approximately 100,000 clones, about 89% of which are singletons. Specimen: peripheral blood. The receptor source for this set is a man aged 55 to 70 with acute or convalescent COVID-19.

The rearrangement links TRBV3-1 (or the pseudogene TRBV3-2) to TRBJ1-1; the match to TRBD1 covers 7 bases. CDR1 and CDR2 from the germline V gene are LGHDT and YNNKEL (reference sequence). The CDR3 has 16 amino acids. V trimming: 4 bases; J trimming: 0 bases; junction bases outside the gene matches: 8. This chain's CDR3 is CASSPRQGWVNTEAFF. CDR3 coding DNA: TGTGCCAGCAGCCCCCGACAGGGTTGGGTGAACACTGAAGCTTTCTTT.

The chain joins TRBV28 to TRBJ1-5; no firm D call. Trimming took 6 bases from V and 7 from J, leaving 10 bases between them. The CDR3 is made up of 12 amino acids. Per germline, CDR1 MDHEN and CDR2 SYDVKM. Here the CDR3 reads CASSERGQPQHF. Written as DNA, the CDR3 is TGTGCCAGCAGCGAGCGAGGGCAGCCCCAGCATTTT.

The genes are TRBV29-1 and TRBJ1-2, with TRBD1 matching over 11 bases. The germline CDR1 and CDR2 sequences are SQVTM and ANQGSEA. The CDR3 is made up of 14 amino acids. The ends lost 1 base at V and 6 bases at J; junction bases unmatched: 4. The CDR3 reads CSVEGGQGVNGYTF. In DNA form, the CDR3 reads TGCAGCGTTGAAGGGGGACAGGGGGTTAATGGCTACACCTTC.

V and J are TRBV7-5 and TRBJ2-1; the table's D call of TRBD2 was not tested on the DNA. TRBV7-5 is deemed a pseudogene. The CDR3 runs 16 residues. DNA of the CDR3: TGTGCCAGAAGCTTAGAGCAGTCTAGCGGCAACAATGAGCAGTTCTTC. The encoded protein is CARSLEQSSGNNEQFF.

This rearrangement joins TRBV7-8 to TRBJ1-1; TRBD1 agrees at 9 bases. Germline V gene sequence: CDR1 SGHVS, CDR2 FQNEAQ. There are 15 residues in the CDR3. Trimming removed 5 bases from V and 0 bases from J; junction bases left unmatched: 4. This chain's CDR3 is CASSRDRDLNTEAFF. DNA of the CDR3: TGTGCCAGCAGCCGGGACAGGGATTTGAACACTGAAGCTTTCTTT.

This sequence joins TRBV28 and TRBJ1-1; D is undetermined. Germline CDR1 is MDHEN and CDR2 is SYDVKM. CDR3 length: 14 amino acids. The V gene lost 6 bases and the J gene lost 6 bases, with 17 bases spanning the gap. The CDR3 nucleotides are TGTGCCAGCAGAACGATTACAGAGACGGCTGAAGCTTTCTTT. The encoded protein is CASRTITETAEAFF.

V is TRBV27 and J is TRBJ2-7, with a possible D match to TRBD2 (5 bases). Trimming cost V 6 bases and J 4 bases, with 16 bases left between them. Germline V gene sequence: CDR1 MNHEY, CDR2 SMNVEV (reference sequence). This CDR3 has 14 amino acids. The CDR3 spells CASRPRTPTYEQYF. Here the CDR3 DNA reads TGTGCCAGCAGGCCGAGGACTCCGACATACGAGCAGTACTTC.

For the CDR3, the DNA is TGTGCCAGCAGCCAAGACATAATGGAGTATGGCTACACCTTC. Translation: CASSQDIMEYGYTF. The chain links TRBV3-1 (or the pseudogene TRBV3-2) to TRBJ1-2; D unresolved. Germline V lookup: CDR1 LGHDT, CDR2 YNNKEL (reference sequence). V was trimmed by 0 bases and J by 5 bases, leaving 10 bases between them. The length of the CDR3 is 14 residues.

The chain couples TRBV19 to TRBJ1-1; perhaps TRBD1 as D (6 bases). V shed 5 bases and J shed 0 bases, with 16 bases lying between them. The V gene's germline CDR1 is LNHDA and CDR2 SQIVND (reference sequence). The CDR3 has 16 residues. In DNA form, the CDR3 reads TGTGCCAGTAGTCCCCGCAGGGGAATCATGAACACTGAAGCTTTCTTT. This sequence encodes CASSPRRGIMNTEAFF.

The J gene is TRBJ1-6, the V gene TRBV3-1 (or the pseudogene TRBV3-2); 8 nucleotides agree with TRBD1. Germline V gene lookup returns CDR1 LGHDT and CDR2 YNNKEL (reference sequence). Losses at the gene ends were 4 bases for V and 4 bases for J; bases not matched to a gene: 3. The CDR3 has 15 amino acids. CDR3 bases: TGTGCCAGCAGCCGGGACAGGAATTATAATTCACCCCTCCACTTT. It is translated as CASSRDRNYNSPLHF.

This rearrangement joins TRBV9 to TRBJ2-1, with 14 nucleotides matching TRBD2. With V trimmed by 4 bases and J by 4 bases, 7 bases remained unmatched. This CDR3 contains 17 residues. Germline V gene data show CDR1 as SGDLS and CDR2 as YYNGEE. For the CDR3, the DNA is TGTGCCAGCAGCCCCTTCGGGACTAGCGGGAGTTACAATGAGCAGTTCTTC. Its protein product is CASSPFGTSGSYNEQFF.

The gene calls are TRBV27 and TRBJ2-5; 9 bases are shared with TRBD2. There are 15 residues in the CDR3. In germline, CDR1 is MNHEY, CDR2 SMNVEV (reference sequence). The junction had 10 bases not matched to a gene; V was cut back by 6 bases and J by 5 bases. Written as DNA, the CDR3 is TGTGCCAGCAGGAGCGGGAGGCGGGCGTGGGAGACCCAGTACTTC. Translated: CASRSGRRAWETQYF.

This chain joins TRBV19 and TRBJ2-2, with 13 bases fitting TRBD2. J was trimmed by 0 bases and V by 9 bases; bases with no gene match: 1. The CDR3 has 15 amino acids. Germline CDR1 reads LNHDA; CDR2 reads SQIVND (reference sequence). CDR3 sequence: CASGTSGTNTGELFF. The CDR3 region has the DNA TGTGCCAGCGGGACTAGCGGGACGAACACCGGGGAGCTGTTTTTT.

The chain combines TRBV28 with TRBJ1-2, with D possibly being TRBD1 (6 bases). Germline V gene lookup returns CDR1 MDHEN and CDR2 SYDVKM. Trimming stripped 6 bases from V and 0 bases from J, with 14 bases between. The CDR3 is 15 amino acids. The CDR3 region has the DNA TGTGCCAGCAGACCCACAGGGTTTGCTAACTATGGCTACACCTTC. Its protein product is CASRPTGFANYGYTF.

The chain recombines TRBV12-5 with TRBJ2-3; maybe TRBD2 (6 bases). The CDR3 spans 15 residues. V was trimmed by 7 bases and J by 2 bases, leaving 16 bases between them. Per germline, CDR1 LGHNT and CDR2 FRNRAP. The DNA of the CDR3 is TGTGCTAGTGCCCCGAGGCGGGGATACACAGATACGCAGTATTTT. Its translation: CASAPRRGYTDTQYF. Full variable domain (outside the CDR3, taken from reference TRBV12-5 and TRBJ2-3): DARVTQTPRHKVTEMGQEVTMRCQPILGHNTVFWYRQTMMQGLELLAYFRNRAPLDDSGMPKDRFSAEMPDATLATLKIQPSEPRDSAVYFCASAPRRGYTDTQYFGPGTRLTVL.